A single sample gave rise to the 9 T cell receptor beta chains below, sequenced in a study of long-term antiretroviral therapy in people with HIV. A v3.0 immunoSEQ assay was performed at survey level. Assay: immunoSEQ multiplex PCR; the TCRdb copy retains only in-frame clones and omits some. The sample holds over 25,000 clones; almost 85% are singletons and the top ten take approximately 5.1%. Sequenced here: unsorted PBMCs, sampled 1.1 years before starting antiretroviral therapy. The source of these receptors is a woman aged 25 to 39 with HIV.

The chain combines TRBV6-6 with TRBJ1-5; the match to TRBD1 covers 8 bases. The CDR3 spans 15 residues. Germline V gives CDR1 MNHNY, CDR2 SVGAGI (reference sequence). V trimming: 6 bases; J trimming: 2 bases; junction bases outside the gene matches: 6. Here the CDR3 DNA reads TGTGCCAGCAGCCTGACACAGGGGGGCAATCAGCCCCAGCATTTT. Translated, it gives CASSLTQGGNQPQHF.

The gene calls are TRBV19 and TRBJ1-6; no reliable D call. The V end lost 8 bases, the J end lost 11 bases, and 22 bases lay between the germline ends. The CDR3 is 15 residues long. Germline V gene lookup returns CDR1 LNHDA and CDR2 SQIVND (reference sequence). This CDR3 reads CASGDTQQRNPPLHF. CDR3 coding DNA: TGTGCCAGTGGCGACACCCAACAACGAAACCCACCCCTCCACTTT.

The V gene is TRBV6-1, the J gene TRBJ2-5, with a weak D call TRBD2 (7 bases). Germline V gene sequence: CDR1 MNHNS, CDR2 SASEGT. V lost 0 bases to trimming and J lost 4 bases, with 12 bases between them. The CDR3 length is 15 residues. The CDR3 loop is CASSEAGGPGETQYF. The CDR3 bases are TGTGCCAGCAGTGAAGCGGGGGGGCCGGGAGAGACCCAGTACTTC.

This chain joins TRBV2 and TRBJ2-5, with D tentatively TRBD1 (5 bases). Germline-derived CDR1 and CDR2 are SNHLY and FYNNEI. Trimming took off 4 bases at V and 4 bases at J, with 13 bases between the two ends. CDR3 size: 14 residues. In nucleotides, the CDR3 is TGTGCCAGCAGTGTTAACGAAAGGGGAGAGACCCAGTACTTC. Protein: CASSVNERGETQYF.

This clone has just one count. The J gene is TRBJ2-7, the V gene TRBV5-4; D unclear. Germline V CDR1 and CDR2: SGHNT, YYREEE (reference sequence). The V and J ends lost 5 bases and 1 base respectively, with 7 bases between them. This CDR3 contains 12 residues. The CDR3 bases are TGTGCCAGCAGTAAGGGATCCTACGAGCAGTACTTC. It encodes CASSKGSYEQYF. The entire variable domain, with the rest obtained from reference TRBV5-4 and TRBJ2-7, is as follows: ETGVTQSPTHLIKTRGQQVTLRCSSQSGHNTVSWYQQALGQGPQFIFQYYREEENGRGNFPPRFSGLQFPNYSSELNVNALELDDSALYLCASSKGSYEQYFGPGTRLTVT.

This chain joins TRBV7-9 and TRBJ1-4; no clear D. Germline V gene data show CDR1 as SEHNR and CDR2 as FQNEAQ (reference sequence). This CDR3 region has 16 residues. V dropped 0 bases and J dropped 0 bases, with 8 bases sitting between them. The CDR3, as DNA: TGTGCCAGCAGCTTAGCGGAGTTAACAACTAATGAAAAACTGTTTTTT. Translation: CASSLAELTTNEKLFF.

The rearrangement joins TRBV2 to TRBJ2-1, with TRBD1 matching 10 bases. The CDR3 loop spans 14 amino acids. Unmatched junction bases numbered 7, after V lost 5 bases and J lost 9 bases. The germline V gene encodes CDR1 SNHLY and CDR2 FYNNEI. This CDR3 reads CASSPGQGIIEQFF. CDR3 nucleotides: TGTGCCAGCAGTCCGGGACAGGGGATTATTGAGCAGTTCTTC.

J is TRBJ1-2 and V is TRBV6-1, with 7 bases identical to TRBD1. From germline, CDR1 is MNHNS and CDR2 SASEGT. The CDR3 loop spans 15 amino acids. The junction had 8 bases not matched to a gene; V was cut back by 2 bases and J by 5 bases. The chain's CDR3 is CASSESGGLRYGYTF. For the CDR3, the DNA is TGTGCCAGCAGTGAATCAGGGGGGCTGAGGTATGGCTACACCTTC.

The chain employs TRBV5-1 and TRBJ2-2; 8 bases are a match to TRBD1. V was clipped by 1 base and J by 0 bases; unmatched bases: 5. Germline CDR1 and CDR2: SGHRS and YFSETQ. The CDR3 is 17 residues long. CDR3 nucleotides: TGCGCCAGCAGCTTGAACAGGGGGTCTGCGAACACCGGGGAGCTGTTTTTT. Amino acids: CASSLNRGSANTGELFF.